Detailed here is one T cell receptor beta chain. The sample is drawn from a study of shared clonotypes between healthy human individuals. J gave up 5 bases and V 3 bases, and 11 bases lay outside the gene matches. Germline loops: CDR1 PRHDT, CDR2 FYEKMQ (reference sequence). The CDR3 consists of 16 residues. The assay was immunoSEQ multiplex PCR, and TCRdb's table has in-frame clones only and misses some. The table shows roughly 1,800,000 clones, with approximately 94% occurring only once. The naive CD8 subset, CD45RO-negative cells positively selected for CCR7, excluded terminally differentiated effector memory CD45RA+ cells.

The chain employs TRBV13 and TRBJ2-3, with 7 bases that match TRBD2. Sequencing was carried out using naive CD8+ T cells sorted from blood. The sequence came from a man aged 18 to 35 in good health. In DNA, the CDR3 is TGTGCCAGCAGCTTCCCTGGCGGGAGAAGGGGAGATACGCAGTATTTT. It is translated as CASSFPGGRRGDTQYF.